This T cell receptor beta chain originates from a study of radiotherapy plus CTLA-4 blockade in lung cancer. Study-level points and caveats: Early shifts in blood T cell clones, with interferon-beta, reportedly predicted response best.

About this clone itself: Its antigen is still unknown.

Germline CDR1 MNHEY, CDR2 SMNVEV (reference sequence). The ends lost 3 bases at V and 5 bases at J; junction bases unmatched: 8. The CDR3 consists of 16 residues. Sequencing was performed with immunoSEQ multiplex PCR; in TCRdb, only in-frame clones are kept and a portion is missing. The sample carries 95,000 to 150,000 clones, about 87% recorded once. The TCR sequence derives from a human donor with non-small cell lung cancer that progressed on radiotherapy plus ipilimumab. This sequence joins TRBV27 and TRBJ2-2; 8 bases align to TRBD2. Specimen: peripheral blood, collected from a patient treated with radiotherapy plus ipilimumab. The CDR3 DNA sequence: TGTGCCAGCAGTTTCAACCTAGCGGGTTCAACCGGGGAGCTGTTTTTT. Translation: CASSFNLAGSTGELFF.